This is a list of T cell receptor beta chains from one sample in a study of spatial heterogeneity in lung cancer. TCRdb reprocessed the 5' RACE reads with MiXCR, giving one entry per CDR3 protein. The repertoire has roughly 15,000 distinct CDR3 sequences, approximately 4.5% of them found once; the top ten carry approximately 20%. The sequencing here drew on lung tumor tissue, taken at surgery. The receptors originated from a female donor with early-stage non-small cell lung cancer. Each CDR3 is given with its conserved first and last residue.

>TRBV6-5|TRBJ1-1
CASSLRNTEAFF
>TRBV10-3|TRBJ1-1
CAISDRGFAQGVTNTEAFF
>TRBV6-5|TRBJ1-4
CASSYSGAGGETNEKLFF
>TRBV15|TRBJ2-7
CATSPRGGGRYEQYF
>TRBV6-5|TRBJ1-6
CASSYDPFPTNSPLHF
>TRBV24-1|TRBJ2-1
CATSDLPNEQFF
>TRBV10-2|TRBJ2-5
CASSKGHNQETQYF
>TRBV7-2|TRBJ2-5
CASSLVGLAGARGETQYF
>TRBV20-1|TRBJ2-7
CSVGGSYEQYF
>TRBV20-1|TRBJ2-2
CSARPAGRNTGELFF
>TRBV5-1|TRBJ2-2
CASSLAVGGIAGELFF
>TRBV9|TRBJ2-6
CASSVTGEVSGANVLTF
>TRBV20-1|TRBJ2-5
CSARDRRGFLETQYF
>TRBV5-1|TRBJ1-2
CASSFSQGEDGYTF
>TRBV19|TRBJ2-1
CAAAIGDNEQFF
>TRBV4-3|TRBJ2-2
CASSQGYRVSNTGELFF
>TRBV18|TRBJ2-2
CASSPRRTEGGELFF
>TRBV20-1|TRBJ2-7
CSARVAALPQPYEQYF
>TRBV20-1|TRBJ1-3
CSASISGRQWTGNTIYF
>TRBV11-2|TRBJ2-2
CASSRTSGGSNTGELFF
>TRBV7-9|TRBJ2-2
CASSLSRTLNTGELFF
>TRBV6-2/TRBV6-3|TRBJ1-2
CASSYFAVANYGYTF
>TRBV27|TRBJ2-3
CASSLGNTDTQYF
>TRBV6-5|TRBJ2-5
CASSRTSGGETQYF
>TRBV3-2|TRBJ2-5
CASAPKLRQYF
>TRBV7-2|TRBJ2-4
CASSLEGVEQGSKNIQYF
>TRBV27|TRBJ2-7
CASSLEAGGWYEQYF
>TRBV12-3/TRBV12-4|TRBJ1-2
CASRRGVSANYGYTF
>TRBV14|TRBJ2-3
CASSQVFSTDTQYF
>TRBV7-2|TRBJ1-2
CASSLPDSWRGYTF
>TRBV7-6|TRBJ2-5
CASSLAGVGETHYF
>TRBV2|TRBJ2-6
CASSATASFSGANVLTF
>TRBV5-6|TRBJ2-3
CASSLMTAGSTDTQYF
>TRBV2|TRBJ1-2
CASSEDRGVDGYTF
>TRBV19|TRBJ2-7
CASSTLAGSYEQYF
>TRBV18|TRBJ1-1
CASSLTGTGVAFF
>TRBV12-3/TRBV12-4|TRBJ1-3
CASSLLAGANSGNTIYF
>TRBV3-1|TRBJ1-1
CASSLGQDEAFF
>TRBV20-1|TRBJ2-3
CSARDPQPDTQYF
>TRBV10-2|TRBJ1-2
CASSGAGPGYTF
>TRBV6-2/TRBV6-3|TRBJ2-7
CASDRGRFYEQYF
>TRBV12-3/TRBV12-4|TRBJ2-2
CASRPGTSGGGTGELFF
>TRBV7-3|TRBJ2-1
CASSLGTNNEQFF
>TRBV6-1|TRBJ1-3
CASSDRQFSGNTIYF
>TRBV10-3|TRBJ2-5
CASRDDEETQYF
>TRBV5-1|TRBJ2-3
CASSRDGHTDTQYF
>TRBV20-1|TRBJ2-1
CSARLAGGRYEQFF
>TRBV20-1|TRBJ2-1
CSARGLARNEQFF
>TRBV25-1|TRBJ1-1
CASSGWGSQRTEAFF
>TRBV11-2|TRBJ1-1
CASSYLRQAQEAFF
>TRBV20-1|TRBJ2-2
CSAMGQPNTGELFF
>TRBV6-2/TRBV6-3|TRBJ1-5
CASSLLSSNQPQHF
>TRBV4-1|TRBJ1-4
CASSRREGREDEKLFF
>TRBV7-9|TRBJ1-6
CASRWQGASSYNSPLHF
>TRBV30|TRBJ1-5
CAWTRGGAGSNQPQHF